One T cell receptor (beta chain) is described in this entry. The sample belongs to a study of shared clonotypes between healthy human individuals. Generated by immunoSEQ multiplex PCR, the TCRdb table keeps only in-frame clones and is missing some. The table shows approximately 500,000 clones, with about 72% occurring only once. The V segment lost 4 bases and the J segment 3 bases; nucleotides outside the gene matches: 1. CDR1 and CDR2 (germline): SGHAT, FQNNGV. The CDR3 sequence is 15 residues long. Healthy and HIV-negative, the adult donors had no recent acute infections or vaccinations. Adults of Caucasian background living in Nashville, Tennessee made up all donors.

Input material: PBMCs. The clonotype originates from a woman in her thirties or forties in good health. Some clones in this sample may be carry-over from other donors' samples. V usage is TRBV11-2 and J usage is TRBJ2-3; 13 bases are a match to TRBD2. The CDR3 is CASSSLAGGTDTQYF. CDR3 in DNA: TGTGCCAGCAGCTCACTAGCGGGAGGGACAGATACGCAGTATTTT.